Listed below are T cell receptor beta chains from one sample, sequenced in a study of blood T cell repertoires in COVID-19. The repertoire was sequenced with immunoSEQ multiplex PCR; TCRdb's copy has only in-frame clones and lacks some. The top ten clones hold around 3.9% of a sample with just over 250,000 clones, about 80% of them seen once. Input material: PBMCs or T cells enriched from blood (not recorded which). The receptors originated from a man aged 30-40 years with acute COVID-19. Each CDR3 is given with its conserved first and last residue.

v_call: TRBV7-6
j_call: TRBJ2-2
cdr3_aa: CASSLGLAGTGELFF

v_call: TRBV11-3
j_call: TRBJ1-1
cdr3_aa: CASSLGKGLETEAFF

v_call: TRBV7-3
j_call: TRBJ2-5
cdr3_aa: CASSLTMRETQYF

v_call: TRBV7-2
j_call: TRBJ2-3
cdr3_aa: CASSFAGTGFGDTQYF

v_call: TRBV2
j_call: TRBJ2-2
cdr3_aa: CATTYFTDGELFF

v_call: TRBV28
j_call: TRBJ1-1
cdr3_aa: CASSLLGVGAFF

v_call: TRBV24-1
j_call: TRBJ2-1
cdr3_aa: CATSGGSGTYNEQFF

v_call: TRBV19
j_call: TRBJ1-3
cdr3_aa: CASSTTGLRQGSGNTIYF

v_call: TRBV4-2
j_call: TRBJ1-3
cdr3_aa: CASSQDIDTIYF

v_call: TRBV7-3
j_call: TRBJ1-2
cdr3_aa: CASSLGTGTGGYGYTF

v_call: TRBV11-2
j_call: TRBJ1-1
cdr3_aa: CASSRRRGQVEAFF

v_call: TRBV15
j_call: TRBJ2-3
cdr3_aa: CATSTGRGASTDTQYF

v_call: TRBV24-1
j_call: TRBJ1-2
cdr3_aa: CATSDTGIKGPSGYTF

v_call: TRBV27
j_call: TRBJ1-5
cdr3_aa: CASSPGTGNQPQHF

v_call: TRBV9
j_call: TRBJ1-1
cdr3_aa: CASSVEGGYTEAFF

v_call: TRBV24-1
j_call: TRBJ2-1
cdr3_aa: CATSGQVGSNEQFF

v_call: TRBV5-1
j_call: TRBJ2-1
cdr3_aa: CASSIGTGTLGEQFF

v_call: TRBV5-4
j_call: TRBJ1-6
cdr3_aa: CASSSPGHNSPLHF

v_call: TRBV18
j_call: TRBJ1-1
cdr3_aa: CASSPGGLGTEAFF

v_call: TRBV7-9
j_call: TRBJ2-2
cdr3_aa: CASSPQPGTRGTGELFF

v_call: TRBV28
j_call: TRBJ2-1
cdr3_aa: CASLGRPYNEQFF

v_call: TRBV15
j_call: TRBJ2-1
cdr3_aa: CATSSGPSAHNEQFF

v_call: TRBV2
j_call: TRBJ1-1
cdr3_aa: CASSLGQGTEAFF

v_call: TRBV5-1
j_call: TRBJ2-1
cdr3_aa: CASSWGDYSMINEQFF

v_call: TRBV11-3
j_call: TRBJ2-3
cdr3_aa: CASGQFSTDTQYF

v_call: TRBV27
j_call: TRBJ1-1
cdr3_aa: CASSLFGQGKTEAFF

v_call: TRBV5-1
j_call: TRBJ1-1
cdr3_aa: CASSFPGNTEAFF

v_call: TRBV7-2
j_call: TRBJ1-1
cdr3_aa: CASSLVRGREAFF

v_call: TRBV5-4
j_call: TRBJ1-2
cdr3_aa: CASSLVGGAAGYTF

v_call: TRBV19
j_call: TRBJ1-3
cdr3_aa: CATTGQILNSGNTIYF

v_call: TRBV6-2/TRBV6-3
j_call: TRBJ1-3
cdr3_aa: CASSYDRAGNTIYF

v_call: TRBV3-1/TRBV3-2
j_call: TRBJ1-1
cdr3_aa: CASSGVGEAFF

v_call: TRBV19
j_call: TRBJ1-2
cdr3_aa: CASGARWNYGYTF

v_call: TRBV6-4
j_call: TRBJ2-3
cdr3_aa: CASSEGQGATDTQYF

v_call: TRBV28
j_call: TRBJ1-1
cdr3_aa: CASSSRDRGFSEAFF

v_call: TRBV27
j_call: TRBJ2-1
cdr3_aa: CASSSGLAGNEQFF

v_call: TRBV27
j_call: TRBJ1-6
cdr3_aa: CASSLGGASRSPLHF

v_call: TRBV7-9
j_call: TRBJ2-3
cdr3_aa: CASSLPDRSTDTQYF

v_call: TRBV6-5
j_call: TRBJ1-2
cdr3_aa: CASSYSGGVVGYTF

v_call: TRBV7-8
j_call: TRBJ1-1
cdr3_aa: CASSVSRTEAFF